This note documents a single T cell receptor (beta chain) sequence. Its antigen is unidentified. 60 Vbeta and 13 Jbeta primers were used in PCR. Assay: immunoSEQ multiplex PCR; the TCRdb copy retains only in-frame clones and omits some. The sample consists of approximately 130,000 clones, roughly 80% of them appearing once. These data are taken from a study of cytomegalovirus exposure and HLA in healthy donors. CDR3 length: 14 residues. In germline, CDR1 is SNHLY, CDR2 FYNNEI. V shed 5 bases, J shed 0 bases, and the junction held 3 bases outside the gene matches. Findings and limits, study-wide: Among immune exposure information, only CMV serostatus was available.

This receptor was obtained from a boy aged 5-17 years in good health and CMV-seronegative. The chain uses TRBV2 and TRBJ1-1; TRBD1 matches 7 bases. The sequenced material came from PBMCs. For the CDR3, the DNA is TGTGCCAGCAGTACGGGACAGTTGAACACTGAAGCTTTCTTT. It codes for CASSTGQLNTEAFF.